These 31 T cell receptor beta chains came from one sample sequenced in a study of response to subunit inactivated influenza vaccine. TCRdb called the RT-PCR reads again in MiXCR, with one record for every CDR3 protein. This sample has hundreds of thousands of distinct CDR3 sequences; 12% occur once, and the top ten carry roughly a tenth. The sequences come from PBMCs from blood, collected on the day of vaccination. The source is a man between 50 and 59 years old who received an inactivated influenza vaccine.

This chain joins TRBV10-3 and TRBJ1-6; TRBD1 matches 12 bases. Germline V CDR1 and CDR2: ENHRY, SYGVKD. Unmatched junction bases numbered 6, after V lost 6 bases and J lost 9 bases. This CDR3 has 15 amino acids. The CDR3 DNA follows: TGTGCCATCAGATCCGGGACAGGGGGCGGTTCACCCCTCCACTTT. Its protein product is CAIRSGTGGGSPLHF.

This clonotype was counted many times. This chain connects TRBV12-3 or TRBV12-4 to TRBJ2-2; no clear D. The ends were cut back, 3 bases at V and 6 bases at J, with 8 bases in the middle. This CDR3 has 13 amino acids. The CDR3 here is CASSLLSSGELFF. The CDR3 bases are TGTGCCAGCAGTTTGTTGAGCTCCGGGGAGCTGTTTTTT.

The V and J genes are TRBV3-1 and TRBJ2-1, with TRBD2 matching over 13 bases. The CDR3 contains 17 residues. The germline gives CDR1 LGHDT, CDR2 YNNKEL (reference sequence). V lost 4 bases to trimming and J lost 5 bases; unmatched junction nucleotides: 8. CDR3: CASSPRLAGGGHNEQFF. The CDR3 DNA reads as TGTGCCAGCAGCCCACGACTAGCGGGGGGTGGTCACAATGAGCAGTTCTTC.

This clonotype has just a few counts. V is TRBV28 and J is TRBJ2-7; TRBD2 agrees at 8 bases. The CDR3 spans 20 residues. Germline V gene data show CDR1 as MDHEN and CDR2 as SYDVKM. J lost 3 bases, V lost 3 bases, and 22 bases had no gene match. CDR3 sequence: CASSFPRDPGGSGSVYEQYF. As DNA, the CDR3 is TGTGCCAGCAGTTTCCCCCGAGACCCAGGTGGGAGCGGGAGTGTCTACGAGCAGTACTTC.

This clonotype was counted many times. This rearrangement joins TRBV7-2 to TRBJ2-5, with D uncertain. The CDR3 consists of 14 residues. V shed 0 bases and J shed 5 bases, with 10 bases lying between them. CDR1 and CDR2 from the germline V gene are SGHTA and FQGNSA. The CDR3 reads CASSLAYKVETQYF. The CDR3 region has the DNA TGTGCCAGCAGCTTAGCGTATAAGGTTGAGACCCAGTACTTC.

The rearrangement uses TRBV7-9 and TRBJ2-3, with D tentatively TRBD2 (6 bases). The CDR3 is 15 residues long. The V gene's germline CDR1 is SEHNR and CDR2 FQNEAQ (reference sequence). Trimming removed 5 bases at V and 4 bases at J, with 16 bases between. The CDR3, as DNA: TGTGCCAGCAGCCCTAGTCGGGGGAGGTCAGATACGCAGTATTTT. Amino acids: CASSPSRGRSDTQYF.

Written as DNA, the CDR3 is TGTGCCAGCAGCCAAGACCAGGGGGCAAAGTACGAGCAGTACTTC. Translated, it gives CASSQDQGAKYEQYF. The chain has TRBV4-2 and TRBJ2-7; 8 nucleotides agree with TRBD1. V lost 0 bases and J lost 4; bases outside the gene matches: 5. Germline CDR1 and CDR2: LGHNA and YNFKEQ. The CDR3 is made up of 15 amino acids.

The chain couples TRBV12-3 or TRBV12-4 to TRBJ2-5; no definite D call. The CDR3 has 14 amino acids. Between the trimmed V and J ends, which lost 7 bases and 3 bases, there was a span of 15 bases. The CDR3 coding sequence is TGTGCCAGCACCGACGTGGTTCAAGAAGAGACCCAGTACTTC. It encodes CASTDVVQEETQYF.

This clonotype has a count of ten or more. The chain joins TRBV10-2 to TRBJ2-1; the match to TRBD1 covers 9 bases. The CDR3 totals 14 residues. Germline-derived CDR1 and CDR2 are WSHSY and SAAADI. Trimming took 8 bases from V and 10 from J; bases not matched to a gene: 12. The CDR3, as DNA: TGCGCCAGCGGCAAACCCGGGACAGGGTCCGAGCAGTTCTTC. Translation gives CASGKPGTGSEQFF.

The chain has TRBV11-2 and TRBJ2-7; D may be TRBD1 (7 bases). Between the trimmed V and J ends, which lost 6 bases and 4 bases, there was a span of 16 bases. Germline V gene data show CDR1 as SGHAT and CDR2 as FQNNGV. The CDR3 has 14 residues. The CDR3 DNA is TGTGCCAGCAGACCCGTGACAGGGAGGTACGAGCAGTACTTC. Translation gives CASRPVTGRYEQYF.

This clonotype was seen a few times. The CDR3 reads CASSPGQGVETQYF. Here the CDR3 DNA reads TGTGCCAGCAGCCCGGGACAGGGGGTTGAGACCCAGTACTTC. V and J are TRBV7-9 and TRBJ2-5, with 11 bases identical to TRBD1. V was clipped by 5 bases and J by 5 bases; unmatched bases: 4. Germline CDR1 is SEHNR and CDR2 is FQNEAQ (reference sequence). CDR3 size: 14 residues. Combining the CDR3 with reference TRBV7-9 and TRBJ2-5 gives the whole variable domain DTGVSQNPRHKITKRGQNVTFRCDPISEHNRLYWYRQTLGQGPEFLTYFQNEAQLEKSRLLSDRFSAERPKGSFSTLEIQRTEQGDSAMYLCASSPGQGVETQYFGPGTRLLVL.

This clonotype appeared many times. The CDR3 protein is CASSLIQITDIQYF. In nucleotides, the CDR3 is TGCGCCAGCAGCTTGATCCAGATAACGGACATTCAGTACTTC. The chain joins TRBV5-1 to TRBJ2-4, with D unresolved. The CDR3 sequence is 14 residues long. Germline CDR1 is SGHRS and CDR2 is YFSETQ. Trimming took 1 base from V and 8 from J, leaving 13 bases between them.

This clonotype was seen only a few times. The rearrangement links TRBV6-1 to TRBJ2-3; possibly TRBD1 for D (6 bases). Trimming pared 2 bases from V and 4 bases from J, leaving 10 bases between. The CDR3 runs to 14 residues. Germline V gene data show CDR1 as MNHNS and CDR2 as SASEGT. This CDR3 is CASSEWGRADTQYF. In nucleotides, the CDR3 is TGTGCCAGCAGTGAATGGGGGCGGGCAGATACGCAGTATTTT.

The chain carries TRBV7-9 and TRBJ2-3, with TRBD2 identical over 10 bases. V lost 8 bases and J lost 4; bases outside the gene matches: 6. CDR1 is SEHNR and CDR2 is FQNEAQ in the germline V gene (reference sequence). This CDR3 region has 14 residues. In DNA, the CDR3 is TGTGCCAGCCATAGCGGGGGGATTGCAGATACGCAGTATTTT. It encodes CASHSGGIADTQYF.

CDR3 in DNA: TGCAGTGCTAGAGCAAATCTAGCGGCCAATGAGCAGTTCTTC. Residues: CSARANLAANEQFF. This chain connects TRBV20-1 to TRBJ2-1; 7 nucleotides agree with TRBD2. Germline assignment: CDR1 DFQATT and CDR2 SNEGSKA (reference sequence). The CDR3 is 14 residues long. The J segment lost 6 bases and the V segment lost 1 base, leaving 6 bases of the junction unmatched.

This clonotype was found a few times. The chain is built from TRBV6-6 and TRBJ2-1; D is ambiguous. The CDR3 runs 12 residues. Germline lookup yields CDR1 MNHNY and CDR2 SVGAGI (reference sequence). V was shortened by 5 bases and J by 9 bases, with 11 bases between the two germline ends. The CDR3 DNA is TGTGCCAGCAGTACCGACGATCCTGAGCAGTTCTTC. This encodes CASSTDDPEQFF.

J is TRBJ2-2 and V is TRBV12-5; no definite D call. This CDR3 is 13 amino acids long. Looked up from germline, CDR1 is LGHNT and CDR2 is FRNRAP. Trimming stripped 5 bases from V and 11 bases from J, with 15 bases between. CDR3 amino acids: CASGLSLEGELFF. The CDR3 nucleotides read TGTGCTAGTGGTCTCTCGTTAGAAGGAGAGCTGTTTTTT. Variable domain in full (rest from reference TRBV12-5 and TRBJ2-2): DARVTQTPRHKVTEMGQEVTMRCQPILGHNTVFWYRQTMMQGLELLAYFRNRAPLDDSGMPKDRFSAEMPDATLATLKIQPSEPRDSAVYFCASGLSLEGELFFGEGSRLTVL.

This clonotype was recorded many times. J is TRBJ2-1 and V is TRBV28; D tentatively fits TRBD1 or TRBD2 (7 bases each). The CDR3 covers 18 residues. The germline V gene has CDR1 MDHEN and CDR2 SYDVKM. Deletions cut 9 bases from V and 5 bases from J, with 29 bases between. CDR3 in amino acids: CASRFFRGSGGGNNEQFF. In DNA form, the CDR3 reads TGTGCCAGTAGATTCTTCAGGGGGTCTGGGGGGGGAAACAATGAGCAGTTCTTC.

This clonotype came up a few times. This chain joins TRBV2 and TRBJ2-3, with D maybe TRBD2 (5 bases). Germline CDR1 is SNHLY and CDR2 is FYNNEI. The V gene lost 8 bases and the J gene lost 0 bases, with 12 bases spanning the gap. The CDR3 is 14 amino acids. The CDR3 is CASAGGLSTDTQYF. The CDR3 DNA reads as TGTGCCAGCGCTGGCGGGTTAAGCACAGATACGCAGTATTTT.

This clonotype appeared a single time. This chain uses TRBV28 with TRBJ2-7; D perhaps matches TRBD1 (6 bases). V was cut by 4 bases and J by 7 bases, with 17 bases left in between. The CDR3 extends over 14 amino acids. Germline assignment: CDR1 MDHEN and CDR2 SYDVKM. DNA of the CDR3: TGTGCCAGCAGTTCAGGGGCAGCCTCTAGGGAGCAGTACTTC. Its protein product is CASSSGAASREQYF.

This clonotype has at least ten counts. CDR3 sequence: CSARDHTSAVGELFF. The CDR3 DNA reads TGCAGTGCTAGAGACCACACTAGCGCTGTCGGGGAGCTGTTTTTT. This chain connects TRBV20-1 to TRBJ2-2; 7 positions match TRBD2. The V gene end was trimmed by 0 bases and the J gene end by 7 bases; junction bases not matched to a gene: 8. The length of the CDR3 is 15 residues. CDR1 is DFQATT and CDR2 is SNEGSKA in the germline V gene (reference sequence).

This clonotype has at least ten counts. The rearrangement uses TRBV4-1 and TRBJ2-1; D remains ambiguous. Trimming pared 0 bases from V and 3 bases from J, leaving 3 bases between. The CDR3 contains 13 residues. Germline V gene data show CDR1 as MGHRA and CDR2 as YSYEKL. CDR3 nucleotides: TGCGCCAGCAGCCAAGACTACTACAATGAGCAGTTCTTC. Amino acid sequence: CASSQDYYNEQFF.

This clonotype turned up a few times. The chain employs TRBV6-2 or TRBV6-3 and TRBJ2-3; 12 bases are a match to TRBD2. Trimming took 5 bases from V and 5 from J; bases not matched to a gene: 17. Germline assignment: CDR1 MNHEY and CDR2 SVGEGT. This CDR3 region has 19 residues. The CDR3 here is CASSRSPLLAGGRRDTQYF. The CDR3 DNA is TGTGCCAGCAGTCGTTCCCCGTTGCTAGCGGGGGGGCGGAGAGATACGCAGTATTTT.

The V call is TRBV5-1, the J call TRBJ2-2, with TRBD1 identical over 7 bases. The CDR3 covers 14 residues. With V trimmed by 5 bases and J by 4 bases, 5 bases remained unmatched. Per germline, CDR1 SGHRS and CDR2 YFSETQ. CDR3 sequence (DNA): TGCGCCAGCAGAAGACAGGGCAGCACCGGGGAGCTGTTTTTT. It yields the protein CASRRQGSTGELFF.

This clonotype was seen more than once but under ten times. The genes are TRBV7-8 and TRBJ1-5; D perhaps matches TRBD1 (5 bases). The CDR3 length is 17 residues. Germline V CDR1 and CDR2: SGHVS, FQNEAQ. V was shortened by 1 base and J by 3 bases, with 16 bases between the two germline ends. CDR3 sequence reads: CASSLGSGRIYNQPQHF. Written as DNA, the CDR3 is TGTGCCAGCAGCTTAGGGTCGGGACGGATATACAATCAGCCCCAGCATTTT.

The V call is TRBV6-2 or TRBV6-3, the J call TRBJ2-7; TRBD2 aligns across 11 bases. The germline gives CDR1 MNHEY, CDR2 SVGEGT. This CDR3 is 14 amino acids long. With V trimmed by 11 bases and J by 4 bases, 10 bases remained unmatched. DNA for the CDR3: TGTGCCTCTAAAAGGGGGACTAGCGGTTACGAGCAGTACTTC. Its translation is CASKRGTSGYEQYF.

The rearrangement joins TRBV12-3 or TRBV12-4 to TRBJ1-4; D ambiguous. The CDR3 runs 15 residues. V lost 6 bases, J lost 10 bases, and 21 bases lay in between. The CDR3 DNA sequence: TGTGCCAGCAGCCAGACCCCGGGTACTATGTCAAAACTGTTTTTT. Amino acid sequence: CASSQTPGTMSKLFF.

This clonotype was seen only a few times. This sequence joins TRBV20-1 and TRBJ1-4, with D tentatively TRBD1 (6 bases). The germline V gene encodes CDR1 DFQATT and CDR2 SNEGSKA (reference sequence). The germline V and J ends were trimmed by 6 bases and 7 bases, with 12 bases remaining between them. The CDR3 length is 12 residues. The DNA of the CDR3 is TGCAGTGCCAACCGCAGGGGTGAAAAACTGTTTTTT. It codes for CSANRRGEKLFF.

This chain connects TRBV12-3 or TRBV12-4 to TRBJ2-3; 8 positions match TRBD2. With V trimmed by 3 bases and J by 4 bases, 6 bases remained unmatched. CDR3 length: 15 residues. In DNA form, the CDR3 reads TGTGCCAGCAGTTTTTCGGCGGGAGGTCCAGATACGCAGTATTTT. Translation gives CASSFSAGGPDTQYF.

This clonotype was detected a few times. It is unclear where the CDR3 begins or ends on the DNA, so no DNA is shown, and the CDR3 is as TCRdb lists it. The CDR3 protein is CATSRDKGSGQGEQFF. The chain joins TRBV15 to TRBJ2-1; TRBD1, as called in the table, went unchecked against the DNA. The CDR3 region is 16 residues in length, termini included. In germline, CDR1 is LNHNV, CDR2 YYDKDF (reference sequence).

Ten or more counts support this clonotype. The chain employs TRBV27 and TRBJ2-7, with D perhaps assigned TRBD1 or TRBD2 (5 bases each). Trimming shortened V by 8 bases and J by 3 bases, and 11 bases separated the two germline ends. Per germline, CDR1 MNHEY and CDR2 SMNVEV (reference sequence). This CDR3 spans 12 amino acids. CDR3 amino acids: CASGRDLYEQYF. CDR3 nucleotides: TGTGCCAGCGGACGGGACCTCTACGAGCAGTACTTC.